These 32 T cell receptor beta chains originate from one sample sequenced in a study of T cell responses to AZD1222 COVID-19 vaccine. The method was immunoSEQ multiplex PCR; TCRdb's version includes in-frame clones alone and lacks a portion of them. The sample lists about 130,000 clones, about 90% occurring once. The source material was peripheral blood, sampled on day 0 of MenACWY control vaccination. The receptors derive from an adult in good health.

This clone has just one count. V and J are TRBV28 and TRBJ1-4, with D maybe TRBD1 (5 bases). CDR3 length equals 16 residues. CDR1 and CDR2 from the germline V gene are MDHEN and SYDVKM. Trimming stripped 4 bases from V and 6 bases from J, with 18 bases between. CDR3 in amino acids: CASSSPRGGGDEKLFF. CDR3 in DNA: TGTGCCAGCAGTTCCCCCCGTGGGGGGGGTGATGAAAAACTGTTTTTT.

This clone was seen a single time. This chain joins TRBV7-2 and TRBJ2-7, with 8 bases fitting TRBD1. The germline V gene encodes CDR1 SGHTA and CDR2 FQGNSA. J was trimmed by 1 base and V by 1 base; bases with no gene match: 6. The CDR3 sequence is 16 residues long. The CDR3, as DNA: TGTGCCAGCAGCTTAGAACAGGGGGGATATTCCTACGAGCAGTACTTC. It is translated as CASSLEQGGYSYEQYF.

This clone was counted once. This chain uses TRBV5-1 with TRBJ2-5, with D maybe TRBD1 (6 bases). Germline loops: CDR1 SGHRS, CDR2 YFSETQ. The length of the CDR3 is 14 residues. Deletions cut 2 bases from V and 3 bases from J, with 11 bases between. The CDR3 sequence is CASSFGGREETQYF. As DNA, the CDR3 is TGCGCCAGCAGCTTTGGGGGCAGGGAAGAGACCCAGTACTTC.

The chain couples TRBV7-9 to TRBJ2-6, with 8 bases identical to TRBD2. This CDR3 has 17 residues. V lost 8 bases and J lost 2; bases outside the gene matches: 11. Germline CDR1 is SEHNR and CDR2 is FQNEAQ (reference sequence). CDR3 in DNA: TGTGCCAGCGCGGCGTTGCGGGGGGTTACTGGGGCCAACGTCCTGACTTTC. Protein sequence: CASAALRGVTGANVLTF.

This chain connects TRBV28 to TRBJ2-1; 7 bases are a match to TRBD2. The CDR3 is made up of 16 amino acids. Losses at the gene ends were 0 bases for V and 9 bases for J; bases not matched to a gene: 11. Germline-derived CDR1 and CDR2 are MDHEN and SYDVKM. CDR3 bases: TGTGCCAGCAGTTTATGGGGACTAAAGACTACATTTGAGCAGTTCTTC. Translated: CASSLWGLKTTFEQFF. The whole variable domain, remainder taken from reference TRBV28 and TRBJ2-1, is DVKVTQSSRYLVKRTGEKVFLECVQDMDHENMFWYRQDPGLGLRLIYFSYDVKMKEKGDIPEGYSVSREKKERFSLILESASTNQTSMYLCASSLWGLKTTFEQFFGPGTRLTVL.

The chain couples TRBV19 to TRBJ1-1; tentatively, D is TRBD1 (5 bases). CDR1 is LNHDA, CDR2 SQIVND, per germline (reference sequence). Trimming shortened V by 7 bases and J by 4 bases, and 13 bases separated the two germline ends. The CDR3 totals 13 residues. The CDR3 nucleotides are TGTGCCAGTAAACAGGTGGAGGCCACTGAAGCTTTCTTT. It encodes CASKQVEATEAFF.

The V call is TRBV2, the J call TRBJ2-1; 7 bases fit TRBD1. V was pared by 6 bases and J by 2 bases, with 7 bases of the junction left unmatched. This CDR3 is built from 15 residues. From germline, CDR1 is SNHLY and CDR2 FYNNEI. The CDR3: CASSTGQDPYNEQFF. In nucleotides, the CDR3 is TGTGCCAGCAGCACCGGACAGGACCCCTACAATGAGCAGTTCTTC. Variable domain in full (rest from reference TRBV2 and TRBJ2-1): EPEVTQTPSHQVTQMGQEVILRCVPISNHLYFYWYRQILGQKVEFLVSFYNNEISEKSEIFDDQFSVERPDGSNFTLKIRSTKLEDSAMYFCASSTGQDPYNEQFFGPGTRLTVL.

The rearrangement joins TRBV5-1 to TRBJ2-4, with D hard to call. Germline-derived CDR1 and CDR2 are SGHRS and YFSETQ. The CDR3 consists of 13 residues. Trimming pared 0 bases from V and 8 bases from J, leaving 9 bases between. CDR3 sequence reads: CASSLGPRDIQYF. CDR3 DNA sequence: TGCGCCAGCAGCTTGGGCCCCAGAGACATTCAGTACTTC.

In its sample, this clone was seen once. J is TRBJ2-1 and V is TRBV5-6; no firm D call. CDR1 and CDR2 from the germline V gene are SGHDT and YYEEEE. The ends were cut back, 3 bases at V and 4 bases at J, with 14 bases in the middle. The CDR3 spans 15 residues. CDR3 region: CASSSGFPQYNEQFF. CDR3 sequence (DNA): TGTGCCAGCAGCTCGGGCTTCCCCCAATACAATGAGCAGTTCTTC.

The CDR3 bases are TGTGCCAGTAGTATTTCAGGGGGCTTAGTTTCTGGGGCCAACGTCCTGACTTTC. It specifies CASSISGGLVSGANVLTF. The genes are TRBV19 and TRBJ2-6; 8 nucleotides agree with TRBD1. Germline V gives CDR1 LNHDA, CDR2 SQIVND (reference sequence). V lost 3 bases to trimming and J lost 1 base; unmatched junction nucleotides: 8. CDR3 size: 18 residues. The entire variable domain, with the rest obtained from reference TRBV19 and TRBJ2-6, is as follows: DGGITQSPKYLFRKEGQNVTLSCEQNLNHDAMYWYRQDPGQGLRLIYYSQIVNDFQKGDIAEGYSVSREKKESFPLTVTSAQKNPTAFYLCASSISGGLVSGANVLTFGAGSRLTVL.

This clone has just one count. The V call is TRBV28, the J call TRBJ2-5; D uncertain. Germline assignment: CDR1 MDHEN and CDR2 SYDVKM. With 3 bases removed from V and 5 bases from J, the gap between germline ends came to 4 bases. CDR3 length: 11 residues. CDR3 sequence (DNA): TGTGCCAGCAGTTTCCAGGAGACCCAGTACTTC. This encodes CASSFQETQYF.

The chain uses TRBV7-3 and TRBJ2-2; a weak D match, TRBD2 (5 bases). V shed 6 bases and J shed 4 bases, with 15 bases lying between them. CDR1 is SGHTA and CDR2 is FQGTGA in the germline V gene. The CDR3 is made up of 15 amino acids. In DNA form, the CDR3 reads TGTGCCAGCAGTCTACACGAGCGGCTCACCGGGGAGCTGTTTTTT. Its translation: CASSLHERLTGELFF. The full variable domain, rest sourced from reference TRBV7-3 and TRBJ2-2, is GAGVSQTPSNKVTEKGKYVELRCDPISGHTALYWYRQSLGQGPEFLIYFQGTGAADDSGLPNDRFFAVRPEGSVSTLKIQRTERGDSAVYLCASSLHERLTGELFFGEGSRLTVL.

The rearrangement joins TRBV4-1 to TRBJ2-7, with D maybe TRBD2 (5 bases). With 0 bases removed from V and 1 base from J, the gap between germline ends came to 7 bases. The CDR3 has 14 residues. The germline V gene encodes CDR1 MGHRA and CDR2 YSYEKL. CDR3 DNA sequence: TGCGCCAGCAGCCAAGACGGGGTTTCCTACGAGCAGTACGTC. This gives the protein CASSQDGVSYEQYV.

The count of this clone is one. The genes are TRBV11-3 and TRBJ2-3; 13 bases are a match to TRBD2. Germline-derived CDR1 and CDR2 are SGHNT and YENEEA. This CDR3 has 15 amino acids. The ends lost 5 bases at V and 3 bases at J; junction bases unmatched: 2. For the CDR3, the DNA is TGTGCCAGCAGCCTACTAGCGGGGGGGACAGATACGCAGTATTTT. This translates into CASSLLAGGTDTQYF.

This chain connects TRBV28 to TRBJ1-2, with a weak D call TRBD1 (5 bases). The CDR3 consists of 15 residues. CDR1 and CDR2 from the germline V gene are MDHEN and SYDVKM. The V end was cut by 4 bases, the J end by 7 bases, with 19 bases between. CDR3 sequence reads: CASSSRVGAYSGYTF. The CDR3 bases are TGTGCCAGCAGTTCTAGGGTAGGGGCTTATTCTGGCTACACCTTC.

V gene TRBV12-2 combines with J gene TRBJ2-2; the table names TRBD1, a call not compared with the DNA. TRBV12-2 is labeled a pseudogene. The CDR3 covers 16 residues. In DNA, the CDR3 is TGTGCAAGTCGCTTAGGGGGACAGGGGAACACCGGGGAGCTGTTTTTT. Its protein is CASRLGGQGNTGELFF.

The chain combines TRBV6-2 or TRBV6-3 with TRBJ2-1; 9 nucleotides align to TRBD2. V lost 5 bases and J lost 1; bases outside the gene matches: 9. The CDR3 loop spans 17 amino acids. Germline V gene sequence: CDR1 MNHEY, CDR2 SVGEGT. The CDR3 here is CASSGRRGGLSYNEQFF. For the CDR3, the DNA is TGTGCCAGCAGTGGAAGGCGGGGGGGCCTATCCTACAATGAGCAGTTCTTC.

The gene calls are TRBV11-3 and TRBJ1-1; D is unresolved. V was trimmed by 5 bases and J by 1 base, leaving 5 bases between them. The CDR3 loop spans 12 amino acids. Germline assignment: CDR1 SGHNT and CDR2 YENEEA. The CDR3 nucleotides are TGTGCCAGCAGCGCTTGGAACACTGAAGCTTTCTTT. Translating gives CASSAWNTEAFF.

This sequence joins TRBV7-9 and TRBJ2-7; 10 nucleotides line up with TRBD1. Germline CDR1 and CDR2: SEHNR and FQNEAQ (reference sequence). V shed 6 bases and J 4 bases; nucleotides not matched to a gene: 15. This CDR3 spans 17 amino acids. The CDR3 DNA is TGTGCCAGCAGTTTAACAACTACCGGGACAGGGGCGTACGAGCAGTACTTC. Its translation: CASSLTTTGTGAYEQYF. Filled out from reference TRBV7-9 and TRBJ2-7, the complete variable domain reads DTGVSQNPRHKITKRGQNVTFRCDPISEHNRLYWYRQTLGQGPEFLTYFQNEAQLEKSRLLSDRFSAERPKGSFSTLEIQRTEQGDSAMYLCASSLTTTGTGAYEQYFGPGTRLTVT.

The chain joins TRBV6-5 to TRBJ1-2; 7 positions agree with TRBD1. The CDR3 covers 11 residues. Germline CDR1 and CDR2: MNHEY and SVGAGI. J was trimmed by 8 bases and V by 7 bases; bases with no gene match: 4. Here the CDR3 reads CASTGGGGYTF. In DNA form, the CDR3 reads TGTGCCAGCACCGGAGGGGGCGGCTACACCTTC.

V gene TRBV10-3 combines with J gene TRBJ2-5; D perhaps matches TRBD1 (6 bases). This CDR3 is built from 12 residues. Germline lookup yields CDR1 ENHRY and CDR2 SYGVKD. V was clipped by 6 bases and J by 5 bases, with 10 bases between them. Written as DNA, the CDR3 is TGTGCCATCAGCCAGGGGCGGGAGACCCAGTACTTC. Its protein is CAISQGRETQYF.

V and J are TRBV27 and TRBJ1-2; D is ambiguous. CDR3 length: 13 residues. Germline CDR1 reads MNHEY; CDR2 reads SMNVEV (reference sequence). V dropped 5 bases and J dropped 2 bases, with 9 bases sitting between them. The CDR3 here is CASSQHTNYGYTF. The DNA for the CDR3 is TGTGCCAGCAGTCAACATACAAACTATGGCTACACCTTC.

The chain uses TRBV19 and TRBJ1-1; D perhaps matches TRBD1 (5 bases). The CDR3 is 13 amino acids. CDR1 LNHDA and CDR2 SQIVND come from the germline V gene (reference sequence). V was cut by 6 bases and J by 6 bases, with 14 bases left in between. The CDR3 here is CASSQGRVAEAFF. In DNA form, the CDR3 reads TGTGCCAGTAGCCAGGGTCGAGTGGCTGAAGCTTTCTTT. Looking up the rest from reference TRBV19 and TRBJ1-1 gives the full variable domain: DGGITQSPKYLFRKEGQNVTLSCEQNLNHDAMYWYRQDPGQGLRLIYYSQIVNDFQKGDIAEGYSVSREKKESFPLTVTSAQKNPTAFYLCASSQGRVAEAFFGQGTRLTVV.

This clone has just one count. This chain connects TRBV19 to TRBJ2-1; TRBD1 matches 9 bases. The V gene end was trimmed by 7 bases and the J gene end by 3 bases; junction bases not matched to a gene: 4. CDR3 length equals 14 residues. Germline V gene lookup returns CDR1 LNHDA and CDR2 SQIVND (reference sequence). As DNA, the CDR3 is TGTGCCAGTATGGACAGGGGTTTCTACAATGAGCAGTTCTTC. It translates to CASMDRGFYNEQFF.

The chain carries TRBV4-1 and TRBJ1-2, with 7 bases lining up with TRBD1. Germline loops: CDR1 MGHRA, CDR2 YSYEKL. V shed 1 base and J 8 bases; nucleotides not matched to a gene: 10. CDR3 length: 15 residues. CDR3 coding DNA: TGCGCCAGCAGCCAAGCGGACAGGTTGCTTTCCGGCTACACCTTC. It encodes CASSQADRLLSGYTF.

The chain links TRBV13 to TRBJ1-1, with a possible D match to TRBD1 (5 bases). V was shortened by 1 base and J by 4 bases, with 10 bases between the two germline ends. Germline V gives CDR1 PRHDT, CDR2 FYEKMQ (reference sequence). The CDR3 contains 14 residues. The CDR3 bases are TGTGCCAGCAGCTTAGTTGCCGGGGGCACTGAAGCTTTCTTT. Translation gives CASSLVAGGTEAFF. The whole variable domain, remainder taken from reference TRBV13 and TRBJ1-1, is AAGVIQSPRHLIKEKRETATLKCYPIPRHDTVYWYQQGPGQDPQFLISFYEKMQSDKGSIPDRFSAQQFSDYHSELNMSSLELGDSALYFCASSLVAGGTEAFFGQGTRLTVV.

This chain joins TRBV10-2 and TRBJ2-7; no definite D call. The CDR3 extends over 13 amino acids. Looked up from germline, CDR1 is WSHSY and CDR2 is SAAADI. Trimming pared 4 bases from V and 2 bases from J, leaving 9 bases between. The CDR3 loop is CASSGGPTYEQYV. The CDR3 DNA reads as TGCGCCAGCAGTGGAGGACCCACCTACGAGCAGTACGTC.

This clone has more than one count but fewer than ten. This chain uses TRBV30 with TRBJ2-7; D remains ambiguous. This CDR3 contains 17 residues. Germline values: CDR1 GTSNPN, CDR2 SVGIG (reference sequence). Trimming shortened V by 2 bases and J by 0 bases, and 20 bases separated the two germline ends. The CDR3 sequence: CAWSRRLASVISYEQYF. The CDR3 DNA sequence: TGTGCCTGGAGTCGACGTCTGGCGAGCGTAATCTCCTACGAGCAGTACTTC.

This chain joins TRBV29-1 and TRBJ1-5; 8 positions match TRBD1. This CDR3 comprises 12 residues. Per the germline V gene, CDR1 is SQVTM and CDR2 is ANQGSEA. V was pared by 4 bases and J by 6 bases, with 2 bases of the junction left unmatched. As DNA, the CDR3 is TGCAGCGTTGGGACAGGGTCTCAGCCCCAGCATTTT. As protein: CSVGTGSQPQHF.

The chain has TRBV9 and TRBJ2-3, with D maybe TRBD2 (7 bases). V lost 4 bases and J 1 base, leaving 13 bases between the germline ends. There are 15 residues in the CDR3. Germline V CDR1 and CDR2: SGDLS, YYNGEE. This CDR3 is CASSSREGGTDTQYF. The CDR3 DNA is TGTGCCAGCAGCTCAAGGGAGGGGGGCACAGATACGCAGTATTTT.

This clone was seen only once. This rearrangement joins TRBV6-4 to TRBJ1-6; unclear D gene. This CDR3 is 12 amino acids long. From germline, CDR1 is MRHNA and CDR2 SNTAGT. V dropped 0 bases and J dropped 10 bases, with 4 bases sitting between them. The CDR3 region is CASSDSGSPLHF. The CDR3 coding sequence is TGTGCCAGCAGTGACTCTGGATCACCCCTCCACTTT.

This chain uses TRBV11-3 with TRBJ2-1; D is tentatively TRBD1 or TRBD2 (6 bases each). V lost 2 bases and J 10 bases, leaving 15 bases between the germline ends. The germline V gene has CDR1 SGHNT and CDR2 YENEEA. This CDR3 spans 14 amino acids. CDR3 loop: CASSLRGRPGEQFF. The CDR3 bases are TGTGCCAGCAGCTTAAGGGGGAGGCCCGGGGAGCAGTTCTTC.